Listed below are T cell receptor beta chains from one sample, sequenced in a study of cytomegalovirus exposure and HLA in healthy donors. Here immunoSEQ multiplex PCR was the method, and the copy in TCRdb shows in-frame clones only, minus some. The sample lists approximately 110,000 clones, roughly 81% seen once, with roughly 0.99% in the top ten. Sequencing was done on a sample of PBMCs. The receptors derive from a woman aged 30 to 39 in good health and CMV-seronegative. CDR3s include the opening cysteine and the closing phenylalanine or tryptophan. D genes are given only for firm matches. Rows may omit the clone size; those that give it use once, few, many or a size class.

NA	TRBV7-2	TRBJ1-2	15	TRBD1	CASSLGPTGNSDSTF	TGTGCCAGCAGCTTAGGGCCGACAGGGAACTCCGACTCCACCTTC
NA	TRBV19	TRBJ2-1	14	TRBD1	CASRAGQDYNEQFF	TGTGCCAGTAGGGCGGGACAGGATTACAATGAGCAGTTCTTC
NA	TRBV19	TRBJ1-1	14	TRBD1	CASSRDRAGTEAFF	TGTGCCAGTAGTAGGGACAGGGCGGGCACTGAAGCTTTCTTT
NA	TRBV15	TRBJ1-1	15	NA	CATSRGRGMNTEAFF	TGTGCCACCAGCAGGGGGAGGGGGATGAACACTGAAGCTTTCTTT
NA	TRBV2	TRBJ2-7	13	TRBD1	CARGGTATYEQYF	TGTGCCAGAGGTGGGACAGCTACCTACGAGCAGTACTTC
NA	TRBV7-2	TRBJ1-1	13	NA	CASSLLVFTEAFF	TGTGCCAGCAGCTTACTAGTTTTCACTGAAGCTTTCTTT
NA	TRBV14	TRBJ2-5	16	NA	CASSRRGAGSGETQYF	TGTGCCAGCAGCCGCAGGGGCGCAGGGTCAGGTGAGACCCAGTACTTC
few	TRBV15	TRBJ1-2	14	TRBD1	CATSRDRVNYGYTF	TGTGCCACCAGCAGGGACAGGGTAAACTATGGCTACACCTTC
NA	TRBV5-1	TRBJ2-1	19	TRBD1	CASSLVRAGWTGEDNEQFF	TGCGCCAGCAGCTTGGTCAGGGCAGGGTGGACAGGGGAGGACAATGAGCAGTTCTTC
NA	TRBV30	TRBJ1-1	15	NA	CAWRKSGGANTEAFF	TGTGCCTGGCGCAAATCCGGGGGGGCAAACACTGAAGCTTTCTTT
NA	TRBV5-1	TRBJ2-7	19	TRBD2	CASSLGWGGGTDLHYEQYF	TGCGCCAGCAGCCTCGGGTGGGGCGGGGGGACCGATCTTCACTACGAGCAGTACTTC
NA	TRBV9	TRBJ2-3	13	TRBD2	CASSPGGVDTQYF	TGTGCCAGCAGCCCCGGGGGGGTAGATACGCAGTATTTT
NA	TRBV29-1	TRBJ1-1	15	TRBD1	CSVPPTGGMNTEAFF	TGCAGCGTTCCCCCGACAGGGGGCATGAACACTGAAGCTTTCTTT
few	TRBV7-9	TRBJ1-1	13	NA	CASSPTRNTEAFF	TGTGCCAGCAGCCCTACCCGGAACACTGAAGCTTTCTTT
NA	TRBV2	TRBJ1-2	15	TRBD1	CASSTRGLSNYGYTF	TGTGCCAGCAGTACCAGGGGGCTCAGTAACTATGGCTACACCTTC